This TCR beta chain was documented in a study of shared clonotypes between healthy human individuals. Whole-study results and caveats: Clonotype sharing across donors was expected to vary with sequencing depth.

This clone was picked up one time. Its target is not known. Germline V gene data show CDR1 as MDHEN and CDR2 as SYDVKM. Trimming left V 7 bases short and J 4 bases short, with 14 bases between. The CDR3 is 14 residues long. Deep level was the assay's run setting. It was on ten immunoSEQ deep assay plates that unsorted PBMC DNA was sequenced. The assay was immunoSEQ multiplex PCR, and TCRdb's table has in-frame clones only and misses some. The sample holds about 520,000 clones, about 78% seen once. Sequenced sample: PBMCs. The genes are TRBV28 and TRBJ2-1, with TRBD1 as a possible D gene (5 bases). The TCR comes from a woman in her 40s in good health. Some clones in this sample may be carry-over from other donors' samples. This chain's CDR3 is CASTGAGLYNEQFF. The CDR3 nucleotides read TGTGCCAGCACTGGGGCAGGGTTGTACAATGAGCAGTTCTTC.